A single sample is the source of the 20 T cell receptor beta chains below, sequenced in a study of response to subunit inactivated influenza vaccine. TCRdb ran MiXCR on the RT-PCR reads and lists one entry per CDR3 protein. The sample includes 500,000 to 600,000 distinct CDR3 sequences, 10% to 15% of them seen just once. The sample in question was PBMCs from blood, obtained on the day of vaccination. The receptors were sampled from a man aged 50-59 years who received an inactivated influenza vaccine.

The V call is TRBV4-2, the J call TRBJ2-3, with 10 bases that match TRBD2. This CDR3 comprises 17 residues. J lost 3 bases, V lost 1 base, and 7 bases had no gene match. CDR1 is LGHNA, CDR2 YNFKEQ, per germline. Written as DNA, the CDR3 is TGTGCCAGCAGCCAAGGTAGCGGGGGGCGGGGAACAGATACGCAGTATTTT. Translated: CASSQGSGGRGTDTQYF.

In this sample, this clonotype turned up a few times. The chain joins TRBV10-3 to TRBJ1-3; D unresolved. Germline-derived CDR1 and CDR2 are ENHRY and SYGVKD. The CDR3 runs to 14 residues. Trimming pared 8 bases from V and 1 base from J, leaving 12 bases between. CDR3 protein: CAIGQSLSGNTIYF. CDR3 coding DNA: TGTGCCATCGGTCAGTCCCTTTCTGGAAACACCATATATTTT.

This clonotype was counted only a few times. The chain couples TRBV20-1 to TRBJ2-3; maybe TRBD1 (5 bases). CDR1 is DFQATT and CDR2 is SNEGSKA in the germline V gene (reference sequence). Trimming took off 3 bases at V and 2 bases at J, with 12 bases between the two ends. This CDR3 is 14 amino acids long. The CDR3 region has the DNA TGCAGTGCTAGGCCCACACAGGACACAGATACGCAGTATTTT. This translates into CSARPTQDTDTQYF.

This clonotype was seen a few times. The CDR3 loop reads CSAAISGSRYNEQFF. The CDR3 DNA reads TGCAGTGCAGCAATTAGCGGGAGTCGGTACAATGAGCAGTTCTTC. J is TRBJ2-1 and V is TRBV20-1; TRBD2 matches at 9 bases. The J segment lost 4 bases and the V segment lost 6 bases, leaving 10 bases of the junction unmatched. The CDR3 loop spans 15 amino acids. Looked up from germline, CDR1 is DFQATT and CDR2 is SNEGSKA (reference sequence).

The chain joins TRBV21-1 to TRBJ2-7. TRBV21-1 is a pseudogene locus. The CDR3 covers 13 residues. The CDR3 DNA follows: TGTGCCAGCAGCAAAGGTGGGGTCAGCGAGCAGTACTTC. The encoded protein is CASSKGGVSEQYF.

Only one count was recorded for this clonotype. The V and J genes are TRBV18 and TRBJ2-3; 12 bases fit TRBD1. J was trimmed by 3 bases and V by 6 bases; bases with no gene match: 4. Looked up from germline, CDR1 is KGHSH and CDR2 is LQKENI. The CDR3 contains 15 residues. This chain's CDR3 is CASSGQGARTDTQYF. The CDR3, as DNA: TGTGCCAGCTCGGGACAGGGGGCCAGGACAGATACGCAGTATTTT.

The chain links TRBV4-1 to TRBJ2-1; D is uncertain. Germline lookup yields CDR1 MGHRA and CDR2 YSYEKL. The ends were cut back, 0 bases at V and 5 bases at J, with 11 bases in the middle. CDR3 length: 15 amino acids. Here the CDR3 reads CASSQDRRENNEQFF. The CDR3 DNA reads as TGCGCCAGCAGCCAAGATAGGCGAGAGAACAATGAGCAGTTCTTC.

The rearrangement uses TRBV7-2 and TRBJ2-3, with unresolved D. Trimming removed 0 bases at V and 3 bases at J, with 13 bases between. CDR1 and CDR2 from the germline V gene are SGHTA and FQGNSA. The CDR3 contains 16 residues. CDR3 amino acids: CASSLAGRAGTDTQYF. For the CDR3, the DNA is TGTGCCAGCAGCTTAGCGGGTCGGGCCGGGACAGATACGCAGTATTTT.

This clonotype was recorded many times. The chain is built from TRBV20-1 and TRBJ2-2; 14 nucleotides agree with TRBD2. Germline lookup yields CDR1 DFQATT and CDR2 SNEGSKA (reference sequence). This CDR3 comprises 17 residues. J was trimmed by 5 bases and V by 3 bases; bases with no gene match: 8. As DNA, the CDR3 is TGCAGTGCTAGCGACCCGGGACTAGCGGGAGTAACCGGGGAGCTGTTTTTT. It specifies CSASDPGLAGVTGELFF.

This clonotype was observed a handful of times. The CDR3 is CASSLGGIYNSPLHF. CDR3 sequence (DNA): TGTGCCAGCAGCTTAGGCGGGATTTATAATTCACCCCTCCACTTT. The J gene is TRBJ1-6, the V gene TRBV7-2; D is uncertain. The CDR3 consists of 15 residues. V gave up 1 base and J gave up 4 bases, with 8 bases separating them. In germline, CDR1 is SGHTA, CDR2 FQGNSA.

This clonotype has just a few counts. The chain has TRBV4-3 and TRBJ1-2; 9 bases map to TRBD1. With V trimmed by 4 bases and J by 6 bases, 15 bases remained unmatched. Germline CDR1 LGHNA, CDR2 YSLEER. The CDR3 is made up of 17 amino acids. The CDR3 DNA reads TGCGCCAGCAGCCGGGGACAGGGAGACTACTTTTCTAATGGCTACACCTTC. Its protein is CASSRGQGDYFSNGYTF.

The V call is TRBV20-1, the J call TRBJ1-1; D is ambiguous. V was shortened by 3 bases and J by 0 bases, with 14 bases between the two germline ends. The CDR3 runs to 15 residues. Germline values: CDR1 DFQATT, CDR2 SNEGSKA (reference sequence). In DNA form, the CDR3 reads TGCAGTGCTAGTGGGATTGGACGGATGAACACTGAAGCTTTCTTT. This sequence encodes CSASGIGRMNTEAFF.

The chain links TRBV28 to TRBJ1-6; unclear D gene. Germline V gives CDR1 MDHEN, CDR2 SYDVKM. The CDR3 loop spans 17 amino acids. V lost 4 bases to trimming and J lost 0 bases, with 13 bases between them. For the CDR3, the DNA is TGTGCCAGCAGTTATACGGAACAGAGCTCCTATAATTCACCCCTCCACTTT. This codes for CASSYTEQSSYNSPLHF.

V and J are TRBV12-3 or TRBV12-4 and TRBJ2-2; TRBD1 agrees at 8 bases. The CDR3 has 14 amino acids. With V trimmed by 5 bases and J by 7 bases, 6 bases remained unmatched. This CDR3 reads CASSAQQGGGELFF. DNA of the CDR3: TGTGCCAGCAGTGCCCAACAGGGGGGCGGGGAGCTGTTTTTT.

This clonotype was detected once. The chain is built from TRBV20-1 and TRBJ2-3; weak D call: TRBD2 (7 bases). Germline V gene data show CDR1 as DFQATT and CDR2 as SNEGSKA (reference sequence). The CDR3 sequence is 13 residues long. V lost 7 bases and J 1 base, leaving 12 bases between the germline ends. The CDR3, as DNA: TGCAGTGAGAGGGGGGGCGGCACAGATACGCAGTATTTT. Protein product: CSERGGGTDTQYF.

This clonotype was counted only a few times. The CDR3 loop reads CASSLDPLNTEAFF. The DNA of the CDR3 is TGTGCCAGCAGCCTGGACCCGCTGAACACTGAAGCTTTCTTT. This chain uses TRBV7-9 with TRBJ1-1; no clear D. Trimming cost V 5 bases and J 0 bases, with 10 bases left between them. The CDR3 spans 14 residues. Germline values: CDR1 SEHNR, CDR2 FQNEAQ (reference sequence).

The chain links TRBV6-1 to TRBJ2-1, with D unresolved. V dropped 6 bases and J dropped 4 bases, with 10 bases sitting between them. The CDR3 has 13 residues. Germline CDR1 and CDR2: MNHNS and SASEGT. The CDR3 protein is CASRTVGYNEQFF. The CDR3 coding sequence is TGTGCCAGCAGAACAGTCGGGTACAATGAGCAGTTCTTC.

The CDR3 DNA reads TGTGCCAGCAGTAAGGGAGCGGGAGTAGGTGAGACCCAGTACTTC. This codes for CASSKGAGVGETQYF. The chain is built from TRBV7-9 and TRBJ2-5, with 8 bases lining up with TRBD2. CDR1 SEHNR and CDR2 FQNEAQ come from the germline V gene (reference sequence). The CDR3 extends over 15 amino acids. The V and J ends lost 6 bases and 5 bases, in that order; junction bases with no gene match: 11.

The chain uses TRBV24-1 and TRBJ2-2, with D unclear. The CDR3 sequence is 16 residues long. V shed 4 bases and J shed 2 bases, with 13 bases lying between them. CDR1 and CDR2 (germline): KGHDR, SFDVKD. The CDR3 DNA follows: TGTGCCACCAGTGAAACTGGACGTCACAACACCGGGGAGCTGTTTTTT. Protein sequence: CATSETGRHNTGELFF.

This clonotype was seen repeatedly, ten times or more. The V call is TRBV29-1, the J call TRBJ2-7; the match to TRBD1 covers 9 bases. This CDR3 spans 14 amino acids. Germline V CDR1 and CDR2: SQVTM, ANQGSEA. Unmatched junction bases numbered 5, after V lost 3 bases and J lost 2 bases. The CDR3 reads CSVDPGQGTYEQYF. As DNA, the CDR3 is TGCAGCGTTGACCCGGGACAGGGAACCTACGAGCAGTACTTC.